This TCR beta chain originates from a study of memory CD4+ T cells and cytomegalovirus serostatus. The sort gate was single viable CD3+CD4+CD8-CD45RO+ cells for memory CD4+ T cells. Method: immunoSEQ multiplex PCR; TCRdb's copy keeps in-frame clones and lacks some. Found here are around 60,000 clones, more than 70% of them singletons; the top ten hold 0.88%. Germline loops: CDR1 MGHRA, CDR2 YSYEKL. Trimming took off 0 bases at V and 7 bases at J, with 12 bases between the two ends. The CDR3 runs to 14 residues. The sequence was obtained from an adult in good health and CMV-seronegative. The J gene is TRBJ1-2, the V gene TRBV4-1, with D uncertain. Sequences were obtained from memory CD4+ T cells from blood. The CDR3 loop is CASSQDSKGGGYTF. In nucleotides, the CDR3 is TGCGCCAGCAGCCAAGATTCCAAAGGTGGTGGCTACACCTTC.